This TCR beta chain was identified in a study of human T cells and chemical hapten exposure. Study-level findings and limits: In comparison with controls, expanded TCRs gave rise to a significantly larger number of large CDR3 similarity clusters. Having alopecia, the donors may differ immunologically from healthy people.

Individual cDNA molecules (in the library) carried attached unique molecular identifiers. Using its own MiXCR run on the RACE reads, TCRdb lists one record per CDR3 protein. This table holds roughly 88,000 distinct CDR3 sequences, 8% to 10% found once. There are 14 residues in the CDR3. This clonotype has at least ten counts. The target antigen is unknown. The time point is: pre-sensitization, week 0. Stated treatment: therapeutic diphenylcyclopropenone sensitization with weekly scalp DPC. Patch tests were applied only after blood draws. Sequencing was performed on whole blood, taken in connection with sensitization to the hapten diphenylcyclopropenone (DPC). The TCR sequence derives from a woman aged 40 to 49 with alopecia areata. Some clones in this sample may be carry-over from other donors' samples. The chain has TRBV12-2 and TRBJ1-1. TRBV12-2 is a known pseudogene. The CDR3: CASRSELGYTEAFF. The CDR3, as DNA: TGTGCAAGTCGCTCCGAATTAGGTTACACTGAAGCTTTCTTT.